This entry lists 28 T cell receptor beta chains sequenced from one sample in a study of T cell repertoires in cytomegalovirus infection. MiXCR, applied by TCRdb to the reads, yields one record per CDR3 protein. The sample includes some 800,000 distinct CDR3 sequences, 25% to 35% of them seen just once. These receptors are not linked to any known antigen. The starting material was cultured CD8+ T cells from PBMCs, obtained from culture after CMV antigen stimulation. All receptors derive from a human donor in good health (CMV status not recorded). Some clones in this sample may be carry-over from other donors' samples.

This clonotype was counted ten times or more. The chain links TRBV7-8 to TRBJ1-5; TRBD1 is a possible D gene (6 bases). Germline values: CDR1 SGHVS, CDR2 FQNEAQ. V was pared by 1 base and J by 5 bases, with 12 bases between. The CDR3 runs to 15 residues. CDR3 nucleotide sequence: TGTGCCAGCAGCTTAGAAGCGGACAGCTATCAGCCCCAGCATTTT. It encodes CASSLEADSYQPQHF.

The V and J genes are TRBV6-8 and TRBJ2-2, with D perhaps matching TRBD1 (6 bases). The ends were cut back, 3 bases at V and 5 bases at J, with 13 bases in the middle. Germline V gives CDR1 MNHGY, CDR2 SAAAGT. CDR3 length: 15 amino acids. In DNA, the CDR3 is TGTGCCAGCAGTTATTTCCAGGGGACGACCGGGGAGCTGTTTTTT. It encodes CASSYFQGTTGELFF.

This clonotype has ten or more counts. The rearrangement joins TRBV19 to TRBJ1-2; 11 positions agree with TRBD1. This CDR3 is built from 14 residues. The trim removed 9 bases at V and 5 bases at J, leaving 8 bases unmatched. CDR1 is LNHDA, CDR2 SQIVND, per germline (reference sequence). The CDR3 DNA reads TGTGCCAGCAGCCCCGGACAGGGGGCTTATGGCTACACCTTC. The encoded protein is CASSPGQGAYGYTF.

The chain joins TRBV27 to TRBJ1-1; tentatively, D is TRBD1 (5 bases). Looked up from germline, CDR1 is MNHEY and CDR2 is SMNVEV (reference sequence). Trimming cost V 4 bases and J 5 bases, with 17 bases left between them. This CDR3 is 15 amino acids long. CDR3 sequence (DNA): TGTGCCAGCAGTTCCCGGACACGGAGGGAAACTGAAGCTTTCTTT. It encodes CASSSRTRRETEAFF.

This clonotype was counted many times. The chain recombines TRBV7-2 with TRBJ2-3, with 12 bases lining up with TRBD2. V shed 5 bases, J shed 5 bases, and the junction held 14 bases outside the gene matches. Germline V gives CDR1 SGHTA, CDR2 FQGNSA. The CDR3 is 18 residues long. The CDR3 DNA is TGTGCCAGCAGCGCCCCTAGCGGGGGGGCCTGGTACGTAGATACGCAGTATTTT. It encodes CASSAPSGGAWYVDTQYF.

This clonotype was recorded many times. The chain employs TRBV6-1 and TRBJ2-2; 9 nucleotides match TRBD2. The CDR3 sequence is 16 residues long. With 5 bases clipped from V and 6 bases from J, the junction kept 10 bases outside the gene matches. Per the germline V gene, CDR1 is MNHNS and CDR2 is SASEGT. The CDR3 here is CASSHFRGGGPGELFF. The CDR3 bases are TGTGCCAGCAGTCACTTTCGCGGGGGGGGCCCCGGGGAGCTGTTTTTT.

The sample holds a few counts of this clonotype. This CDR3 is CASSEPELNNEQFF. The CDR3 nucleotides are TGTGCCAGCAGTGAGCCGGAGTTAAACAATGAGCAGTTCTTC. The V and J genes are TRBV6-1 and TRBJ2-1, with unresolved D. The CDR3 is 14 residues long. V lost 3 bases to trimming and J lost 5 bases, with 11 bases between them. Germline V gives CDR1 MNHNS, CDR2 SASEGT.

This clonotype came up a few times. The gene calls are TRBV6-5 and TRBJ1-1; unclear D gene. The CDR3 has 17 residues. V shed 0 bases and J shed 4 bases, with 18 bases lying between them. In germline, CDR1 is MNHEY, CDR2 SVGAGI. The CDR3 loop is CASSYSLQIYHFTEAFF. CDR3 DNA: TGTGCCAGCAGTTACTCCCTCCAGATATATCATTTCACTGAAGCTTTCTTT.

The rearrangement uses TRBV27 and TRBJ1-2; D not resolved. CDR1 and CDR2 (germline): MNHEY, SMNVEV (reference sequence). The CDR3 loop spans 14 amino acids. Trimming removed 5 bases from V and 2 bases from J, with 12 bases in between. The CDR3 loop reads CASSGSEVNYGYTF. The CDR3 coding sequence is TGTGCCAGCAGTGGGTCGGAGGTGAACTATGGCTACACCTTC.

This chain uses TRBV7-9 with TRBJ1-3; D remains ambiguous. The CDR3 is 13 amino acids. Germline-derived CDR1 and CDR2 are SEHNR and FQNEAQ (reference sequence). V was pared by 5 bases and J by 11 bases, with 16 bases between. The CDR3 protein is CASSLLMVHSIYF. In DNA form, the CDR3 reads TGTGCCAGCAGCCTTCTCATGGTTCATTCCATATATTTT.

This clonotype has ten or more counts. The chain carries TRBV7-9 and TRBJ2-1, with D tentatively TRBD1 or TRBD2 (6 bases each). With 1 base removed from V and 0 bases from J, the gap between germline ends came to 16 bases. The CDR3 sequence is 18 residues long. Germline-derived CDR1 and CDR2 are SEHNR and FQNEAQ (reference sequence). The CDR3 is CASSLGVLGGPSYNEQFF. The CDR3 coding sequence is TGTGCCAGCAGCTTAGGGGTCCTGGGGGGCCCCTCCTACAATGAGCAGTTCTTC.

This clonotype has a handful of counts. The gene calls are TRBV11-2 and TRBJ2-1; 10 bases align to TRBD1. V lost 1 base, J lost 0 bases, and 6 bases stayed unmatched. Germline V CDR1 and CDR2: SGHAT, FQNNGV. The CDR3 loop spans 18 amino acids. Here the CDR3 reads CASSLGTGGPSSYNEQFF. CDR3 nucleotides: TGTGCCAGCAGCTTAGGGACAGGGGGTCCCAGCTCCTACAATGAGCAGTTCTTC.

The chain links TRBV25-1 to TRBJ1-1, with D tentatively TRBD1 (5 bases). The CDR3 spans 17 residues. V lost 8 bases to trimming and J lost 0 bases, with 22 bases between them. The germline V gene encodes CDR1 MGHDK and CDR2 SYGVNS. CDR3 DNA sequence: TGTGCCAGCTCCTCGGGGGGGACTTACCTAATGAACACTGAAGCTTTCTTT. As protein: CASSSGGTYLMNTEAFF.

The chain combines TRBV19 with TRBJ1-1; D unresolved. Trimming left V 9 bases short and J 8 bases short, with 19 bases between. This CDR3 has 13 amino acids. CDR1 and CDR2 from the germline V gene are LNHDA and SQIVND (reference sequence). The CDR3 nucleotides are TGTGCCAGCCGCCCCCTCGGACTTAAAGAAGCTTTCTTT. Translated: CASRPLGLKEAFF.

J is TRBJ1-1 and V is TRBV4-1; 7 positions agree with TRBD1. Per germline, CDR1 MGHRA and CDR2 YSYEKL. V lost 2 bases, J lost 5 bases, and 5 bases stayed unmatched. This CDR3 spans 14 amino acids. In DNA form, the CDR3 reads TGCGCCAGCAGCCAACACGACAGGGTTACTGAAGCTTTCTTT. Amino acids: CASSQHDRVTEAFF.

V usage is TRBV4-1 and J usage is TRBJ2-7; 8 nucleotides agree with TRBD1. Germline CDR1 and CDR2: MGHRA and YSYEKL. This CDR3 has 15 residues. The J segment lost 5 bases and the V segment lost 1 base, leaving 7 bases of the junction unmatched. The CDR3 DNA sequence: TGCGCCAGCAGCCAAGGGACAGGGAGGTTCCACGAGCAGTACGTC. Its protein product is CASSQGTGRFHEQYV.

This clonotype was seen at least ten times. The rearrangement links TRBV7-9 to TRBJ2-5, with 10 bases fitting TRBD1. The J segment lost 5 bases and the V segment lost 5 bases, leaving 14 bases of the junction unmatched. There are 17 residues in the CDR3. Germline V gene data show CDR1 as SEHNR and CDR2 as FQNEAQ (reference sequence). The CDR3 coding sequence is TGTGCCAGCAGCCCCCGGACCGGGACAGGGGTTACGGAGACCCAGTACTTC. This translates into CASSPRTGTGVTETQYF.

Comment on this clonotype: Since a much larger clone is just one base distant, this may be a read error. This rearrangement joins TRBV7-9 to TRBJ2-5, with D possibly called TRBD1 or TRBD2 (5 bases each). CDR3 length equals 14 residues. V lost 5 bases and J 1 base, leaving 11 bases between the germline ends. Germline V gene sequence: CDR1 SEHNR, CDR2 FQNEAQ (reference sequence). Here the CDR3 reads CASSQWDGQETQYF. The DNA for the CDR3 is TGTGCCAGCAGCCAATGGGACGGCCAAGAGACCCAGTACTTC.

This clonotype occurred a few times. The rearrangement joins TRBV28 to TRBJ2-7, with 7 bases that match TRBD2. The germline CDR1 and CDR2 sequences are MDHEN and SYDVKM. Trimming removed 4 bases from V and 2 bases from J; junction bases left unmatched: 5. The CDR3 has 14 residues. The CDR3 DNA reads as TGTGCCAGCAGTTCCCCGGGACTAACCTACGAGCAGTACGTC. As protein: CASSSPGLTYEQYV.

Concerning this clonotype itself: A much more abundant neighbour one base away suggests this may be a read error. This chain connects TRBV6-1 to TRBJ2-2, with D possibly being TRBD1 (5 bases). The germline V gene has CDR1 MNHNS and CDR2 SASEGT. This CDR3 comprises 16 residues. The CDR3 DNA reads TGTACCAGCAGCCCAGGCAGGGTTAAGGACACCGGGGAGCTGTTTTTT. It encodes CTSSPGRVKDTGELFF.

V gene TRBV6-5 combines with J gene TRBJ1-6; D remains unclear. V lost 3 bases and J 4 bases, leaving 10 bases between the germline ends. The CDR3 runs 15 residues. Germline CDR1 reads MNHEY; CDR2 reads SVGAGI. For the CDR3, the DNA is TGTGCCAGCAGTTATGAGGACGGTTATAATTCACCCCTCCACTTT. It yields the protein CASSYEDGYNSPLHF.

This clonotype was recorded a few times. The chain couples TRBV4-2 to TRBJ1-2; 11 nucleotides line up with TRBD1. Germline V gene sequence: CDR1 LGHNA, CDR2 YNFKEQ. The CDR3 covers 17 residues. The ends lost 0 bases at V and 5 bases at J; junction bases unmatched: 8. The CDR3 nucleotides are TGTGCCAGCAGCCAAGACGGGGACAGGGGGGGGGGTTATGGCTACACCTTC. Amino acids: CASSQDGDRGGGYGYTF.

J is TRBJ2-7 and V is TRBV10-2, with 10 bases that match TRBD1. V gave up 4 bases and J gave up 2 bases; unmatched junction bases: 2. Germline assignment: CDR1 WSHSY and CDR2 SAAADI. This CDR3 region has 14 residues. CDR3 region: CASSGTGGAYEQYF. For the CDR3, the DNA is TGCGCCAGCAGTGGGACAGGGGGTGCCTACGAGCAGTACTTC.

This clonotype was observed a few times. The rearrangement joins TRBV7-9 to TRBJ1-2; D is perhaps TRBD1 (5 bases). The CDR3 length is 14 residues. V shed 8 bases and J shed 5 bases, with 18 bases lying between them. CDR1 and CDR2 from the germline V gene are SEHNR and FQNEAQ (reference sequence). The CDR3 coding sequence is TGTGCCAGCCCAGACAGCCCGCCCGGGTATGGCTACACCTTC. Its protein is CASPDSPPGYGYTF.

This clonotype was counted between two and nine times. CDR3 region: CSVALEAQYF. The CDR3 DNA sequence: TGCAGCGTCGCCCTCGAGGCCCAGTACTTC. The V gene is TRBV29-1, the J gene TRBJ2-5; D is unclear. Trimming pared 6 bases from V and 9 bases from J, leaving 11 bases between. Germline CDR1 is SQVTM and CDR2 is ANQGSEA. The CDR3 extends over 10 amino acids.

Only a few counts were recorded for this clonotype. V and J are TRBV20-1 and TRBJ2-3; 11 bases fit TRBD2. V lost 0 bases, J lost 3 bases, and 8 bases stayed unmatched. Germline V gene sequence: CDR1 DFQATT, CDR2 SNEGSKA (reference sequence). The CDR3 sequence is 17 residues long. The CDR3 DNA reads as TGCAGTGCTAGAGAGGGGCTAGCGGGGGGTAGGACAGATACGCAGTATTTT. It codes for CSAREGLAGGRTDTQYF.

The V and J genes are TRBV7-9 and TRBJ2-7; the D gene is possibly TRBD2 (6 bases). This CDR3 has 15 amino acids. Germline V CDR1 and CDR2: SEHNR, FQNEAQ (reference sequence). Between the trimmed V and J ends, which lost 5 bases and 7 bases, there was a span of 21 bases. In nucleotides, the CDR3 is TGTGCCAGCAGCAACCTCCCTTGGGGGGTCGGAGAGCAGTACTTC. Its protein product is CASSNLPWGVGEQYF.

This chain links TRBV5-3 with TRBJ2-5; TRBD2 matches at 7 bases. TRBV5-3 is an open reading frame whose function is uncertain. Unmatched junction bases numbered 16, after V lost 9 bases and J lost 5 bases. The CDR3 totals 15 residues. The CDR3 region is CATRPGLTSAETQYF. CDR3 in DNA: TGTGCCACCCGTCCGGGACTAACAAGCGCGGAGACCCAGTACTTC.